The 25 T cell receptor beta chains in this list originate from one sample, sequenced in a study of T cell changes during pregnancy in multiple sclerosis. TCRdb keeps only in-frame clones here, not all; method: immunoSEQ multiplex PCR. The repertoire has about 46,000 clones, 75% to 95% of them found once; the top ten carry about 8.8%. The specimen was CD8+ T cells from peripheral blood mononuclear cells, collected after pregnancy. The receptors come from a female donor with multiple sclerosis, enrolled in a pregnancy study.

The chain uses TRBV7-6 and TRBJ2-1; D is undetermined. This CDR3 has 13 amino acids. V lost 1 base, J lost 5 bases, and 6 bases lay in between. Germline loops: CDR1 SGHVS, CDR2 FNYEAQ. The CDR3 nucleotides are TGTGCCAGCAGCTTAGGCGTTGACAATGAGCAGTTCTTC. This sequence encodes CASSLGVDNEQFF.

The chain combines TRBV5-1 with TRBJ2-3; D unclear. The V and J ends lost 6 bases and 0 bases respectively, with 14 bases between them. The CDR3 has 15 amino acids. Per the germline V gene, CDR1 is SGHRS and CDR2 is YFSETQ. The CDR3 DNA is TGCGCCAGCACAGCGTCGCGGAGTAGCACAGATACGCAGTATTTT. This codes for CASTASRSSTDTQYF.

The J gene is TRBJ1-2, the V gene TRBV7-9, with D unresolved. In germline, CDR1 is SEHNR, CDR2 FQNEAQ (reference sequence). V lost 5 bases, J lost 7 bases, and 20 bases lay in between. The CDR3 has 15 amino acids. The CDR3 loop reads CASSLVVGVSRGYTF. In DNA form, the CDR3 reads TGTGCCAGCAGCCTAGTCGTCGGGGTTAGCCGTGGCTACACCTTC. The entire variable domain, with the rest obtained from reference TRBV7-9 and TRBJ1-2, is as follows: DTGVSQNPRHKITKRGQNVTFRCDPISEHNRLYWYRQTLGQGPEFLTYFQNEAQLEKSRLLSDRFSAERPKGSFSTLEIQRTEQGDSAMYLCASSLVVGVSRGYTFGSGTRLTVV.

This chain uses TRBV27 with TRBJ1-5; D gene unclear. Germline assignment: CDR1 MNHEY and CDR2 SMNVEV (reference sequence). V lost 3 bases, J lost 0 bases, and 3 bases lay in between. The CDR3 totals 13 residues. This chain's CDR3 is CASSFYSNQPQHF. CDR3 nucleotide sequence: TGTGCCAGCAGTTTTTATAGCAATCAGCCCCAGCATTTT.

The chain is built from TRBV4-3 and TRBJ1-4; 8 bases are a match to TRBD1. CDR3 length equals 15 residues. With 4 bases clipped from V and 8 bases from J, the junction kept 9 bases outside the gene matches. Germline lookup yields CDR1 LGHNA and CDR2 YSLEER. DNA for the CDR3: TGCGCCAGCAGCCCCCAGGACAGGGTGAGCGAAAAACTGTTTTTT. Protein: CASSPQDRVSEKLFF.

The chain has TRBV4-1 and TRBJ2-2, with a possible D match to TRBD2 (6 bases). Trimming removed 2 bases from V and 7 bases from J, with 14 bases in between. The CDR3 sequence is 15 residues long. The germline V gene encodes CDR1 MGHRA and CDR2 YSYEKL. CDR3 in DNA: TGCGCCAGCAGCCAACCGGGACTCACACACGGGGAGCTGTTTTTT. As protein: CASSQPGLTHGELFF.

J is TRBJ2-7 and V is TRBV7-2; perhaps TRBD1 as D (5 bases). The CDR3 consists of 15 residues. V was cut by 1 base and J by 0 bases, with 10 bases left in between. The V gene's germline CDR1 is SGHTA and CDR2 FQGNSA. The CDR3 region has the DNA TGTGCCAGCAGCTTAGTATCAGGGCCCTCCTACGAGCAGTACTTC. Its translation: CASSLVSGPSYEQYF.

CDR3 amino acids: CASSPHPGSTDTQYF. In DNA form, the CDR3 reads TGTGCCAGCAGCCCCCATCCGGGGAGCACAGATACGCAGTATTTT. The V and J genes are TRBV9 and TRBJ2-3; tentatively, D is TRBD2 (5 bases). Trimming took 4 bases from V and 0 from J, leaving 12 bases between them. The germline gives CDR1 SGDLS, CDR2 YYNGEE. This CDR3 spans 15 amino acids.

The chain has TRBV30 and TRBJ2-1, with no clear D. Per the germline V gene, CDR1 is GTSNPN and CDR2 is SVGIG (reference sequence). The CDR3 covers 15 residues. V lost 0 bases and J 4 bases, leaving 13 bases between the germline ends. Here the CDR3 DNA reads TGTGCCTGGAGTGTATTAGTTGCTGTTTACAATGAGCAGTTCTTC. Its translation is CAWSVLVAVYNEQFF.

The chain links TRBV25-1 to TRBJ2-7, with TRBD1 matching over 9 bases. The CDR3 length is 15 residues. V lost 7 bases, J lost 4 bases, and 11 bases stayed unmatched. CDR1 and CDR2 (germline): MGHDK, SYGVNS. The CDR3, as DNA: TGTGCCAGCAATACCGGGACAGGGTCGACTTACGAGCAGTACTTC. It encodes CASNTGTGSTYEQYF.

The chain is built from TRBV6-1 and TRBJ2-3; 8 bases fit TRBD1. Per germline, CDR1 MNHNS and CDR2 SASEGT. CDR3 length: 18 amino acids. V dropped 0 bases and J dropped 3; count of bases not matched to a gene: 11. The CDR3: CASSEAAWTGSGTDTQYF. The CDR3 bases are TGTGCCAGCAGTGAAGCCGCTTGGACAGGGTCTGGGACAGATACGCAGTATTTT.

The J gene is TRBJ1-1, the V gene TRBV6-5; maybe TRBD1 (6 bases). Germline CDR1 MNHEY, CDR2 SVGAGI. V dropped 4 bases and J dropped 5 bases, with 14 bases sitting between them. There are 14 residues in the CDR3. The CDR3 loop reads CASSWQGLETEAFF. The CDR3 DNA sequence: TGTGCCAGCAGTTGGCAGGGGCTGGAGACTGAAGCTTTCTTT.

The chain is built from TRBV6-6 and TRBJ2-7, with D possibly being TRBD1 (6 bases). V gave up 5 bases and J gave up 3 bases, with 14 bases separating them. The germline V gene encodes CDR1 MNHNY and CDR2 SVGAGI (reference sequence). The CDR3 consists of 14 residues. The CDR3: CASSLRDTNYEQYF. Here the CDR3 DNA reads TGTGCCAGCAGTCTCCGGGACACTAACTACGAGCAGTACTTC.

The chain recombines TRBV4-1 with TRBJ2-7; TRBD1 agrees at 7 bases. The CDR3 length is 14 residues. Germline CDR1 and CDR2: MGHRA and YSYEKL. J lost 3 bases, V lost 0 bases, and 2 bases had no gene match. The CDR3 region has the DNA TGCGCCAGCAGCCAAGATCCAGGGGGCTACGAGCAGTACTTC. Its protein product is CASSQDPGGYEQYF.

The V and J genes are TRBV19 and TRBJ1-5, with 9 bases aligning to TRBD1. CDR1 is LNHDA, CDR2 SQIVND, per germline (reference sequence). The junction had 9 bases not matched to a gene; V was cut back by 4 bases and J by 8 bases. This CDR3 region has 15 residues. The CDR3 sequence is CASSRTQGAIEPQHF. Here the CDR3 DNA reads TGTGCCAGTAGTAGGACACAGGGGGCGATTGAGCCCCAGCATTTT.

The chain has TRBV6-1 and TRBJ2-7; TRBD2 agrees at 7 bases. V gave up 5 bases and J gave up 5 bases; unmatched junction bases: 12. Per germline, CDR1 MNHNS and CDR2 SASEGT. There are 15 residues in the CDR3. The CDR3 DNA sequence: TGTGCCAGCAGTAAACGAGGGAGGGAGTTGCACGAGCAGTACTTC. This translates into CASSKRGRELHEQYF.

V is TRBV4-3 and J is TRBJ2-3; TRBD2 matches at 9 bases. This CDR3 is built from 16 residues. The germline CDR1 and CDR2 sequences are LGHNA and YSLEER. Germline trimming cut 0 bases from V and 3 bases from J; bases unmatched to any gene: 4. The CDR3 loop is CASSQESGGPTDTQYF. As DNA, the CDR3 is TGCGCCAGCAGCCAAGAGAGCGGGGGGCCAACAGATACGCAGTATTTT.

This CDR3 is CASTERDSAYEQYF. CDR3 nucleotide sequence: TGCGCCAGCACCGAGCGGGACTCCGCCTACGAGCAGTACTTC. The chain combines TRBV10-2 with TRBJ2-7; TRBD2 matches 7 bases. The CDR3 extends over 14 amino acids. The germline gives CDR1 WSHSY, CDR2 SAAADI. V shed 7 bases and J 2 bases; nucleotides not matched to a gene: 8.

The V call is TRBV13, the J call TRBJ2-7; unclear D gene. V was cut by 3 bases and J by 5 bases, with 11 bases left in between. The length of the CDR3 is 13 residues. In germline, CDR1 is PRHDT, CDR2 FYEKMQ (reference sequence). The CDR3 nucleotides are TGTGCCAGCAGCTTCAGGTTAAGGAACGAGCAGTACTTC. Translated, it gives CASSFRLRNEQYF.

The chain links TRBV9 to TRBJ1-1; TRBD1 matches at 9 bases. Germline values: CDR1 SGDLS, CDR2 YYNGEE. This CDR3 region has 15 residues. Losses at the gene ends were 4 bases for V and 4 bases for J; bases not matched to a gene: 8. CDR3 amino acids: CASSPRDRVITEAFF. The CDR3 nucleotides read TGTGCCAGCAGCCCCCGGGACAGGGTAATCACTGAAGCTTTCTTT.

This clone was seen at least ten times. This rearrangement joins TRBV9 to TRBJ1-2; D uncertain. The CDR3 spans 14 residues. The V and J ends lost 2 bases and 5 bases respectively, with 13 bases between them. The germline V gene encodes CDR1 SGDLS and CDR2 YYNGEE. CDR3 coding DNA: TGTGCCAGCAGCGTGGACTCCAAAAGTTATGGCTACACCTTC. Its protein product is CASSVDSKSYGYTF.

The chain employs TRBV7-9 and TRBJ2-4, with 9 bases matching TRBD2. The CDR3 extends over 18 amino acids. CDR1 and CDR2 from the germline V gene are SEHNR and FQNEAQ (reference sequence). Trimming cost V 5 bases and J 8 bases; bases outside gene matches: 19. The CDR3 spells CASSANTGAGGRRHIQYF. As DNA, the CDR3 is TGTGCCAGCAGCGCCAATACTGGGGCGGGAGGGCGGAGACACATTCAGTACTTC.

This chain connects TRBV5-1 to TRBJ2-1; 14 positions agree with TRBD2. CDR1 and CDR2 (germline): SGHRS, YFSETQ. V was clipped by 4 bases and J by 4 bases; unmatched bases: 10. This CDR3 has 18 residues. For the CDR3, the DNA is TGCGCCAGCAGCGCTCCCGGGACTAGCGGGAGTATATACAATGAGCAGTTCTTC. Its protein is CASSAPGTSGSIYNEQFF.

CDR3 in DNA: TGTGCCAGCGACGGGACTAGCGGGAACACAGATACGCAGTATTTT. This gives the protein CASDGTSGNTDTQYF. The chain couples TRBV2 to TRBJ2-3; 13 nucleotides line up with TRBD2. Germline V lookup: CDR1 SNHLY, CDR2 FYNNEI. V was clipped by 8 bases and J by 2 bases; unmatched bases: 4. CDR3 size: 15 residues.

The gene calls are TRBV5-1 and TRBJ1-1; D unresolved. This CDR3 contains 14 residues. CDR1 is SGHRS and CDR2 is YFSETQ in the germline V gene. V lost 2 bases, J lost 5 bases, and 13 bases lay in between. CDR3 region: CASSFAGFNTEAFF. The CDR3, as DNA: TGCGCCAGCAGCTTCGCAGGCTTTAATACTGAAGCTTTCTTT.